The T cell receptor beta chain under discussion was sequenced for a study of cytomegalovirus exposure and HLA in healthy donors. With 0 bases removed from V and 4 bases from J, the gap between germline ends came to 9 bases. Germline CDR1 and CDR2: KGHSH and LQKENI. This CDR3 region has 15 residues. 60 Vbeta and 13 Jbeta primers were used in PCR. Sequencing used immunoSEQ multiplex PCR; TCRdb keeps in-frame clones, though not all of them. The sample lists roughly 120,000 clones, about 74% seen once, with about 4% in the top ten. Sequencing input: PBMCs. The gene calls are TRBV18 and TRBJ1-4; a possible D gene is TRBD1 (6 bases). The clonotype originates from a woman in her forties or fifties in good health and CMV-seropositive. The chain's CDR3 is CASSPPGQNNEKLFF. The CDR3 coding sequence is TGTGCCAGCTCACCACCAGGACAGAATAATGAAAAACTGTTTTTT.